The rows below give T cell receptor beta chains drawn from one sample of a study of T cell responses to AZD1222 COVID-19 vaccine. Produced via immunoSEQ multiplex PCR; TCRdb's table is partial and in-frame only. The sample lists about 130,000 clones, roughly 93% occurring once. The sequenced sample was peripheral blood, obtained on day 0 of AZD1222 vaccination. Receptors were obtained from an adult in good health. The conserved cysteine and the conserved F or W are not part of the CDR3 here. Each record gives: clone size, V gene, J gene, CDR3 protein. Size tells how often a clone was seen (once, few, many) or the class of an expanded clone, and some rows leave it out.

>-|TRBV7-2|TRBJ1-2
ASSLVDRDGYGYT
>once|TRBV28|TRBJ1-1
ASRSSGTRGRTF
>-|TRBV5-1|TRBJ1-5
ASSFEGVNQPQH
>once|TRBV4-3|TRBJ1-6
ASSQDGHNNSPLH
>-|TRBV16|TRBJ1-6
ASSLKTGVSSPLH
>-|TRBV7-2|TRBJ2-1
ASRPRGYNEQF
>-|TRBV19|TRBJ2-1
ASSPTGNEQF
>-|TRBV28|TRBJ1-2
ASSLGGNYGYT
>-|TRBV5-4|TRBJ1-1
ASSPTGSGTEAF
>-|TRBV6-5|TRBJ2-2
AIKATGTTGELF
>-|TRBV20-1|TRBJ2-1
SASFGTSGRDV
>-|TRBV11-3|TRBJ2-1
ASSLRGGVDNEQF
>-|TRBV11-3|TRBJ2-1
ASSLIAGGSQF
>-|TRBV4-3|TRBJ1-1
ASSQVPTGRTEAF
>-|TRBV5-6|TRBJ2-5
GGSLARGETQY
>-|TRBV27|TRBJ2-4
ASSPSIGDWAKNIQY
>-|TRBV3-1/TRBV3-2|TRBJ1-3
ASSQGQFSGNTIY
>-|TRBV29-1|TRBJ2-1
SVELDINYNEQF
>-|TRBV7-8|TRBJ1-1
ASSPVEMNTEAF
>-|TRBV6-6|TRBJ2-1
ASSQLDEQF
>-|TRBV5-4|TRBJ1-2
ASSLVGSYPHGYT
>once|TRBV27|TRBJ2-2
ASSKGLAGWTGELF
>-|TRBV21-1|TRBJ2-7
ASSKVNRRGDEQY
>-|TRBV25-1|TRBJ2-7
ASRRDRGSYEQY
>-|TRBV5-4|TRBJ2-1
ASSFRLAVSDEQF
>-|TRBV5-1|TRBJ1-1
ASSSDRGNTEAF
>-|TRBV9|TRBJ2-1
ASSRTIGLAGSYNEQF
>-|TRBV7-2|TRBJ2-7
ASSPEGQGLYEQY
>-|TRBV11-2|TRBJ2-5
ASSFGGNQETQY
>once|TRBV6-5|TRBJ2-1
ASEKYTSGVSEQF
>-|TRBV3-1/TRBV3-2|TRBJ1-1
ASSRQGAGTEAF
>-|TRBV7-3|TRBJ1-6
ASSLQGLSSPLH
>-|TRBV10-3|TRBJ1-1
AISESAGGADTEAF
>-|TRBV4-1|TRBJ1-1
ASSYRPPWLTGMNTEAF
>-|TRBV5-8|TRBJ2-5
ASSLPRFWETQY
>-|TRBV11-2|TRBJ2-5
ASSLGETQY